This TCR beta chain was captured by sequencing in a study of blood T cell repertoires in COVID-19. At the level of the study: Samples of COVID-19 (acute and convalescent) were obtained from the United States, Italy and Spain. T cells, B-cell-depleted T cells, or PBMCs supplied cDNA or gDNA.

Authors' data handling: Researchers report that nucleated cell counts were estimated from reference gene primer amplification. Sequencing used immunoSEQ multiplex PCR; TCRdb keeps in-frame clones, though not all of them. The V and J calls and clone size were taken over from that table, and D and trimming were inferred from the DNA. The data contain approximately 200,000 clones, about 85% of them singletons. V dropped 4 bases and J dropped 5 bases, with 18 bases sitting between them. The CDR3 consists of 16 residues. Germline CDR1 and CDR2: SGHRS and YFSETQ. What was sequenced was peripheral blood. This chain connects TRBV5-1 to TRBJ1-4, with D possibly TRBD1 on 6 matching bases. This receptor was taken from a man aged 40-49 years with acute or convalescent COVID-19. This CDR3 is CASSLRSGGSNEKLFF. The CDR3 bases are TGCGCCAGCAGCCTTCGATCGGGGGGCTCAAATGAAAAACTGTTTTTT.